This T cell receptor (beta chain) was identified during a study of cytomegalovirus exposure and HLA in healthy donors. CDR3 length equals 15 residues. V shed 4 bases and J shed 2 bases, with 12 bases lying between them. Germline V lookup: CDR1 MRHNA, CDR2 SNTAGT. Primers included in the PCR were 60 Vbeta and 13 Jbeta primers. Data came from immunoSEQ multiplex PCR; TCRdb stores just in-frame clones and leaves some out. Found here are over 120,000 clones, around four fifths of them singletons; the top ten hold around 9.7%. This clone was counted only a few times. The V gene is TRBV6-4, the J gene TRBJ2-4; D unclear. The sample comprised PBMCs. The receptor was derived from an older woman in good health and CMV-seropositive. Here the CDR3 DNA reads TGTGCCAGCAGTGCTTCGGAACTACCCAAAAACATTCAGTACTTC. It translates to CASSASELPKNIQYF.